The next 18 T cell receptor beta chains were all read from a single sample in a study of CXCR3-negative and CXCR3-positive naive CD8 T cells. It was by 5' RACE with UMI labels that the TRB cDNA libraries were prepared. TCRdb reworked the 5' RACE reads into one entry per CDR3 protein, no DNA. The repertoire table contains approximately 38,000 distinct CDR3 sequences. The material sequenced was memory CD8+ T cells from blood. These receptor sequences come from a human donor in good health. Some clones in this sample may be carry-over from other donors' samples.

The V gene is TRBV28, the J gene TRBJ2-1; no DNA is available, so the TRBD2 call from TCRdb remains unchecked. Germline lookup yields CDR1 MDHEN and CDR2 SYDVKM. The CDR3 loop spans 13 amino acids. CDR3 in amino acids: CASSFLLAGEQFF.

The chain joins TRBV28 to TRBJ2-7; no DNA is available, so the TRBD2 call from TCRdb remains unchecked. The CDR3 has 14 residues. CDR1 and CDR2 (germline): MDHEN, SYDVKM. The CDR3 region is CASSTAGIAYEQYF. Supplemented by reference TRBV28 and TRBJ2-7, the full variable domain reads DVKVTQSSRYLVKRTGEKVFLECVQDMDHENMFWYRQDPGLGLRLIYFSYDVKMKEKGDIPEGYSVSREKKERFSLILESASTNQTSMYLCASSTAGIAYEQYFGPGTRLTVT.

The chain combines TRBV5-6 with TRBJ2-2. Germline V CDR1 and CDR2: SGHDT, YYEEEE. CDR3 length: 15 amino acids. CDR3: CASSFGPGNTGELFF.

CDR3 amino acids: CASTLSVRYQRTDTQYF. The chain combines TRBV12-3 or TRBV12-4 with TRBJ2-3; the TRBD2 assignment by TCRdb is unverifiable without DNA. This CDR3 comprises 17 residues.

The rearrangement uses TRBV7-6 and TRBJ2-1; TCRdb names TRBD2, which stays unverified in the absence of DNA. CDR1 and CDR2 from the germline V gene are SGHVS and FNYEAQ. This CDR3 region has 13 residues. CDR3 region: CASSSGLSNEQFF.

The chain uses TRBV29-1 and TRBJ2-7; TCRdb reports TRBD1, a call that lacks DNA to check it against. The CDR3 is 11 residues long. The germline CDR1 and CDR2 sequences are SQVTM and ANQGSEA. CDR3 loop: CSALGAYEQYF.

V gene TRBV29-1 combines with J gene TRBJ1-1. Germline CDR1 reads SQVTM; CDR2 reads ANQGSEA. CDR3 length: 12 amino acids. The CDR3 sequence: CSVGGRDTEAFF.

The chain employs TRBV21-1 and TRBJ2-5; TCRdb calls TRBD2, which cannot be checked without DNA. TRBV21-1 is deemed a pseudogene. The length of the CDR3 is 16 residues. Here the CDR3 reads CASRPRYGEYQETQYF.

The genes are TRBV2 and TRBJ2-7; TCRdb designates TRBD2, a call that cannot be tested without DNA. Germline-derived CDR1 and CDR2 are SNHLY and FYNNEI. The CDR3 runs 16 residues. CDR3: CASSDPTSGKSYEQYF.

CDR3 sequence reads: CASTGVAVGNEQFF. V and J are TRBV7-9 and TRBJ2-1; TCRdb outputs TRBD1, but without DNA this stays unchecked. Per the germline V gene, CDR1 is SEHNR and CDR2 is FQNEAQ (reference sequence). This CDR3 comprises 14 residues.

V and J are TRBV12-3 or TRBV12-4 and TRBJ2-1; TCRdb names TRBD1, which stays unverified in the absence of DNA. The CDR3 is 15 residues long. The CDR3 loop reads CASWNQGTGYNEQFF.

The CDR3 spells CATSPRAGITYEQYF. This chain joins TRBV15 and TRBJ2-7; the TRBD1 assignment by TCRdb is unverifiable without DNA. The CDR3 totals 15 residues. Germline V gene sequence: CDR1 LNHNV, CDR2 YYDKDF (reference sequence).

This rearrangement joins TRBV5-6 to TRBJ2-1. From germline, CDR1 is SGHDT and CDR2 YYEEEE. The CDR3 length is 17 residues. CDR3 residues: CASSLGVGPSSYNEQFF.

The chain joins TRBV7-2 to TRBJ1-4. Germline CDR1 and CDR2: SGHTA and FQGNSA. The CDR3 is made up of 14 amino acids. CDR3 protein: CASSFPSTIEKLFF.

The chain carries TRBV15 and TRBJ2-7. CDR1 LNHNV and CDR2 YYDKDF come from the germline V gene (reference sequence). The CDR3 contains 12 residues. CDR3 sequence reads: CATSRARDEQYF. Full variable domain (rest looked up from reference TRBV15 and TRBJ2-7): DAMVIQNPRYQVTQFGKPVTLSCSQTLNHNVMYWYQQKSSQAPKLLFHYYDKDFNNEADTPDNFQSRRPNTSFCFLDIRSPGLGDTAMYLCATSRARDEQYFGPGTRLTVT.

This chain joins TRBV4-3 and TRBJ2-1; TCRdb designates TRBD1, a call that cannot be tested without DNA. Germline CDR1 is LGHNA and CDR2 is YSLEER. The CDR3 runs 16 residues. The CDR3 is CASSRTLGQGMNEQFF.

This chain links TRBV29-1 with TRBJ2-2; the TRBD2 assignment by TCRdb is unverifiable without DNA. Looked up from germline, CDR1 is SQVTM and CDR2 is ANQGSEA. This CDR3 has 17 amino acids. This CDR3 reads CSVEGDLGGVNTGELFF.

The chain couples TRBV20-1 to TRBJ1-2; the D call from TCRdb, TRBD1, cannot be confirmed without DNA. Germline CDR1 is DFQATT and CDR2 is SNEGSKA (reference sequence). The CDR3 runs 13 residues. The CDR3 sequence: CSARGEGADGYTF.